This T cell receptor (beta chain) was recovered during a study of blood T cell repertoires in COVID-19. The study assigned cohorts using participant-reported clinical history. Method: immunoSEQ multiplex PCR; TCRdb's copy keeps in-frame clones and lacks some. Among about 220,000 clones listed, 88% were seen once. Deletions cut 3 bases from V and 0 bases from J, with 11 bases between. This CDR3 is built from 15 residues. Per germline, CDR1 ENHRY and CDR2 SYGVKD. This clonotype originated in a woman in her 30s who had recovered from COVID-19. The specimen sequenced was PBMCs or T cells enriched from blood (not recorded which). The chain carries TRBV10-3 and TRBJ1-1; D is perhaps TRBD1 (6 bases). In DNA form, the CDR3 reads TGTGCCATCAGTGACCGGGGGGCCATGAACACTGAAGCTTTCTTT. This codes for CAISDRGAMNTEAFF.